These 14 T cell receptor beta chains share one sample of origin, sequenced in a study of T cell responses to AZD1222 COVID-19 vaccine. The data were produced by immunoSEQ multiplex PCR, yet TCRdb's version contains in-frame clones alone and is incomplete. The table shows approximately 190,000 clones, with about 93% occurring only once. The source material was peripheral blood, sampled 28 days after the second AZD1222 dose. Source of these receptors: an adult who received the AZD1222 COVID-19 vaccine.

This chain connects TRBV19 to TRBJ1-4; weak D call: TRBD1 (6 bases). Trimming shortened V by 11 bases and J by 6 bases, and 13 bases separated the two germline ends. This CDR3 is built from 12 residues. Germline V lookup: CDR1 LNHDA, CDR2 SQIVND (reference sequence). The CDR3 region is CASRGLDEKLFF. The CDR3 DNA reads as TGTGCCTCACGGGGGCTGGATGAAAAACTGTTTTTT.

The chain employs TRBV6-4 and TRBJ2-5; the match to TRBD2 covers 12 bases. The CDR3 length is 16 residues. Germline values: CDR1 MRHNA, CDR2 SNTAGT. The J segment lost 4 bases and the V segment lost 5 bases, leaving 8 bases of the junction unmatched. This CDR3 is CASSQTSGGSAETQYF. The CDR3 nucleotides read TGTGCCAGCAGTCAGACTAGCGGGGGCTCCGCAGAGACCCAGTACTTC.

The chain has TRBV5-1 and TRBJ2-1; 8 bases match TRBD1. The CDR3 covers 15 residues. Germline V gives CDR1 SGHRS, CDR2 YFSETQ. Germline trimming cut 4 bases from V and 4 bases from J; bases unmatched to any gene: 7. The CDR3 sequence is CASSTTGDTYNEQFF. The CDR3 region has the DNA TGCGCCAGCAGCACGACAGGGGATACATACAATGAGCAGTTCTTC.

This clone has just a few counts. V usage is TRBV29-1 and J usage is TRBJ1-2; D not certain. Trimming took off 1 base at V and 8 bases at J, with 8 bases between the two ends. The CDR3 consists of 11 residues. Germline CDR1 reads SQVTM; CDR2 reads ANQGSEA. The CDR3 sequence: CSVEAREGYTF. CDR3 DNA sequence: TGCAGCGTTGAAGCAAGGGAGGGCTACACCTTC.

The rearrangement joins TRBV7-2 to TRBJ1-1; maybe TRBD1 (5 bases). The CDR3 contains 13 residues. Between the trimmed V and J ends, which lost 3 bases and 8 bases, there was a span of 13 bases. The germline CDR1 and CDR2 sequences are SGHTA and FQGNSA. The CDR3 DNA is TGTGCCAGCAGCTTTCCGGGGGAAGTCGAAGCTTTCTTT. Translation gives CASSFPGEVEAFF.

CDR3 bases: TGTGCCAGTACTAACCACGGGCAGCCGCGCGAAAAACTGTTTTTT. It specifies CASTNHGQPREKLFF. This chain links TRBV19 with TRBJ1-4, with D hard to call. This CDR3 spans 15 amino acids. Germline lookup yields CDR1 LNHDA and CDR2 SQIVND (reference sequence). V lost 7 bases and J 8 bases, leaving 20 bases between the germline ends.

V usage is TRBV4-1 and J usage is TRBJ1-6; possible D gene TRBD1, 5 bases. Germline CDR1 and CDR2: MGHRA and YSYEKL. This CDR3 has 15 residues. V gave up 0 bases and J gave up 10 bases, with 13 bases separating them. DNA of the CDR3: TGCGCCAGCAGCCAAGAACGACAGATCGGATCACCCCTCCACTTT. This translates into CASSQERQIGSPLHF.

This clone occurred once. The rearrangement uses TRBV19 and TRBJ1-4, with a tentative D call TRBD1 (6 bases). Germline CDR1 reads LNHDA; CDR2 reads SQIVND (reference sequence). The CDR3 has 15 residues. V was clipped by 9 bases and J by 1 base, with 15 bases between them. In nucleotides, the CDR3 is TGTGCCAGCCGAATCCAGGGGTTAACTAATGAAAAACTGTTTTTT. Encoded protein: CASRIQGLTNEKLFF. The full variable domain, its missing parts supplied by reference TRBV19 and TRBJ1-4, is DGGITQSPKYLFRKEGQNVTLSCEQNLNHDAMYWYRQDPGQGLRLIYYSQIVNDFQKGDIAEGYSVSREKKESFPLTVTSAQKNPTAFYLCASRIQGLTNEKLFFGSGTQLSVL.

The chain carries TRBV14 and TRBJ1-3; weak D call: TRBD1 (5 bases). The CDR3 runs to 14 residues. The germline V gene has CDR1 SGHDN and CDR2 FVKESK. V was trimmed by 4 bases and J by 4 bases, leaving 11 bases between them. CDR3 sequence: CASSRGTIGNTIYF. In DNA form, the CDR3 reads TGTGCCAGCAGCCGGGGCACGATAGGAAACACCATATATTTT.

The chain links TRBV5-1 to TRBJ2-3, with unresolved D. This CDR3 region has 15 residues. The germline V gene encodes CDR1 SGHRS and CDR2 YFSETQ. Trimming pared 2 bases from V and 1 base from J, leaving 11 bases between. The CDR3 DNA is TGCGCCAGCAGCTTTTCCGGCGCCCGCACAGATACGCAGTATTTT. It specifies CASSFSGARTDTQYF. The whole variable domain, filled in from reference TRBV5-1 and TRBJ2-3, reads KAGVTQTPRYLIKTRGQQVTLSCSPISGHRSVSWYQQTPGQGLQFLFEYFSETQRNKGNFPGRFSGRQFSNSRSEMNVSTLELGDSALYLCASSFSGARTDTQYFGPGTRLTVL.

The V gene is TRBV4-1, the J gene TRBJ2-7; D unclear. Trimming cost V 1 base and J 6 bases, with 7 bases left between them. Germline CDR1 is MGHRA and CDR2 is YSYEKL. This CDR3 spans 12 amino acids. In nucleotides, the CDR3 is TGCGCCAGCAGCCAAGGAATCGGCGAGCAGTACTTC. It specifies CASSQGIGEQYF.

The rearrangement links TRBV5-1 to TRBJ2-4; D may be TRBD2 (7 bases). CDR1 is SGHRS, CDR2 YFSETQ, per germline. Trimming stripped 0 bases from V and 0 bases from J, with 19 bases between. This CDR3 is built from 19 residues. CDR3 amino acids: CASSLAREGEILAKNIQYF. CDR3 in DNA: TGCGCCAGCAGCTTGGCTAGGGAGGGGGAAATCCTAGCCAAAAACATTCAGTACTTC.

This clone has a single count. The chain couples TRBV29-1 to TRBJ1-1; D is possibly TRBD1 (6 bases). V gave up 8 bases and J gave up 1 base, with 14 bases separating them. The CDR3 covers 13 residues. Germline V CDR1 and CDR2: SQVTM, ANQGSEA. The CDR3 DNA reads as TGCAGCTACTCGGGACACCAGAACACTGAAGCTTTCTTT. Translated, it gives CSYSGHQNTEAFF.

The gene calls are TRBV7-9 and TRBJ2-2; TRBD1 aligns across 7 bases. CDR3 length: 15 amino acids. Germline V lookup: CDR1 SEHNR, CDR2 FQNEAQ (reference sequence). J lost 0 bases, V lost 4 bases, and 2 bases had no gene match. The chain's CDR3 is CASSWTGSNTGELFF. DNA of the CDR3: TGTGCCAGCAGCTGGACAGGTTCGAACACCGGGGAGCTGTTTTTT. Full variable domain (remainder filled in from reference TRBV7-9 and TRBJ2-2): DTGVSQNPRHKITKRGQNVTFRCDPISEHNRLYWYRQTLGQGPEFLTYFQNEAQLEKSRLLSDRFSAERPKGSFSTLEIQRTEQGDSAMYLCASSWTGSNTGELFFGEGSRLTVL.